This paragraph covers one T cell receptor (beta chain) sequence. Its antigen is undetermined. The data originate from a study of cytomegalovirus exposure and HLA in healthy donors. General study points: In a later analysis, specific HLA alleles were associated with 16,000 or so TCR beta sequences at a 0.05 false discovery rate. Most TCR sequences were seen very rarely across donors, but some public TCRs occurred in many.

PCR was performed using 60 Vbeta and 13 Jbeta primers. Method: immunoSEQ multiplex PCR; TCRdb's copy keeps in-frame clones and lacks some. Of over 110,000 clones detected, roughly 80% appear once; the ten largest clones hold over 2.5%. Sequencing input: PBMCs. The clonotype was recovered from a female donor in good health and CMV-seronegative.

CDR3 in amino acids: CASSQVRLAGDPRELFF. The CDR3 nucleotides are TGCGCCAGCAGCCAAGTTCGGCTAGCGGGGGATCCTAGGGAGCTGTTTTTT. This chain connects TRBV4-1 to TRBJ2-2, with 10 positions matching TRBD2. Germline V gene sequence: CDR1 MGHRA, CDR2 YSYEKL. The V segment lost 1 base and the J segment 9 bases; nucleotides outside the gene matches: 11. The CDR3 sequence is 17 residues long.